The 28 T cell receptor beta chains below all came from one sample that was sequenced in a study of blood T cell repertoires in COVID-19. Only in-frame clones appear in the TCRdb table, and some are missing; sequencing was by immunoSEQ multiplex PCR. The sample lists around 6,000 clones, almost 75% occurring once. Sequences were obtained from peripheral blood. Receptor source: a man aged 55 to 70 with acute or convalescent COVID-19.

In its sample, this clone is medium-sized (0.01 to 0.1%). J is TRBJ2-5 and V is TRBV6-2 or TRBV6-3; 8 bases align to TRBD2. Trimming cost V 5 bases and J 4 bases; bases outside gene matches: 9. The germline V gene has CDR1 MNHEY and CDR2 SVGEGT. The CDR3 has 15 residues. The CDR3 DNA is TGTGCCAGCAGTACTATACTAGCGGCAGGAGAGACCCAGTACTTC. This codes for CASSTILAAGETQYF.

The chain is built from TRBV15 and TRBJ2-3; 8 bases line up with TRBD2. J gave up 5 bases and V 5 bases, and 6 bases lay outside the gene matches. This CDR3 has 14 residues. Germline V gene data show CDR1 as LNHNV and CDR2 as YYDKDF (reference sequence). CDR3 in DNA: TGTGCCACCAGCCGCGGGACTAGTTTAGATACGCAGTATTTT. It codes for CATSRGTSLDTQYF.

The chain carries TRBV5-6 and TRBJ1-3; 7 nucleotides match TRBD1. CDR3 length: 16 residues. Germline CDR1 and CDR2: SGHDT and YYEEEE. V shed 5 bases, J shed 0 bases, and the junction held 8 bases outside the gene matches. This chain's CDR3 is CASSYPGQLSGNTIYF. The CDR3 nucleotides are TGTGCCAGCAGTTATCCGGGACAGCTCTCTGGAAACACCATATATTTT.

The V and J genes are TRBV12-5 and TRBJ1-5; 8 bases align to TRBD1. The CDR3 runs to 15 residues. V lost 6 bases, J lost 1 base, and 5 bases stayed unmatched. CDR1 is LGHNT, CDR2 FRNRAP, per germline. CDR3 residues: CASGWTGPSNQPQHF. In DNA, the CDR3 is TGTGCTAGTGGATGGACAGGGCCGAGCAATCAGCCCCAGCATTTT.

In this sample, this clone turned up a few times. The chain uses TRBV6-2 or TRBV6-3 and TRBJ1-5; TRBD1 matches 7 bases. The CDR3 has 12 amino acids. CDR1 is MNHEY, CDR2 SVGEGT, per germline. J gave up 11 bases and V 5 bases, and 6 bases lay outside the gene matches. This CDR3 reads CASSGQESAQHF. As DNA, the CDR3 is TGTGCCAGCAGTGGACAGGAATCGGCCCAGCATTTT.

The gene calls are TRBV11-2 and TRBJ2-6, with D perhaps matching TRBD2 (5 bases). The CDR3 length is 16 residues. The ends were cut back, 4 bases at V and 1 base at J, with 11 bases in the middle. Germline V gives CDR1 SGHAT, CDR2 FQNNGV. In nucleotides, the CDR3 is TGTGCCAGCAGCTCCGACGGAGGATCTGGGGCCAACGTCCTGACTTTC. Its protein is CASSSDGGSGANVLTF.

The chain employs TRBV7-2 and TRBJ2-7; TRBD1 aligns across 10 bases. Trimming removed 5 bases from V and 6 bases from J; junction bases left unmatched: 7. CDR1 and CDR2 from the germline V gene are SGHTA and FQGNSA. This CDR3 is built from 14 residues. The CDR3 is CASSRRQGAGEQYF. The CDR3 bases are TGTGCCAGCAGCCGTAGACAGGGGGCCGGCGAGCAGTACTTC.

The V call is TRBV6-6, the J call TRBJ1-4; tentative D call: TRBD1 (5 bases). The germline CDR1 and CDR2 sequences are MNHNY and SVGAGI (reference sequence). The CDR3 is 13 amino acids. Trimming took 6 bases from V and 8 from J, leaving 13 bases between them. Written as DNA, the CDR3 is TGTGCCAGCAGCCGGGGGACGAGAGAAAAACTGTTTTTT. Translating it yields CASSRGTREKLFF.

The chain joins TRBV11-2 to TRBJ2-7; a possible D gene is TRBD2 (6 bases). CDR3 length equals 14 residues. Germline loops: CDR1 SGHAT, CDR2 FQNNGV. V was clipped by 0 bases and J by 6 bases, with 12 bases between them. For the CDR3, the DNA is TGTGCCAGCAGCTTAGATGGGACTCGCGGCGAGCAGTACTTC. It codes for CASSLDGTRGEQYF.

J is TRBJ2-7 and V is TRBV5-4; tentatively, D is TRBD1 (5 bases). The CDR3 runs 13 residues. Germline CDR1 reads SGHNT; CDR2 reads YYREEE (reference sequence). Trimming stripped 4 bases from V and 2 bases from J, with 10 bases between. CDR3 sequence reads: CASSPDTTYEQYF. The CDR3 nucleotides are TGTGCCAGCAGCCCGGACACTACCTACGAGCAGTACTTC.

The CDR3 DNA reads as TGTGCCAGCTCTCTTGACAGGGGGAACACTGAAGCTTTCTTT. This translates into CASSLDRGNTEAFF. The gene calls are TRBV18 and TRBJ1-1, with 8 nucleotides matching TRBD1. After removal of 6 bases from V and 1 base from J, the junction contained 4 bases not matched to a gene. This CDR3 is built from 14 residues. The germline gives CDR1 KGHSH, CDR2 LQKENI. The whole variable domain, filled in from reference TRBV18 and TRBJ1-1, reads NAGVMQNPRHLVRRRGQEARLRCSPMKGHSHVYWYRQLPEEGLKFMVYLQKENIIDESGMPKERFSAEFPKEGPSILRIQQVVRGDSAAYFCASSLDRGNTEAFFGQGTRLTVV.

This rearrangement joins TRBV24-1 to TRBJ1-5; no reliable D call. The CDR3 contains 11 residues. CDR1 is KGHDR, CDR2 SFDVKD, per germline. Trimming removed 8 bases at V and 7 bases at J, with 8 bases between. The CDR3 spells CATTEAQPQHF. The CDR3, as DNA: TGTGCCACCACCGAGGCCCAGCCCCAGCATTTT.

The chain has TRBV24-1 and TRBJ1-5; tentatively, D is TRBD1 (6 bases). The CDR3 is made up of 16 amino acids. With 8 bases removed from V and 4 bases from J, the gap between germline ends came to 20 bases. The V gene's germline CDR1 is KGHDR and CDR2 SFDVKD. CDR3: CATTWDTNPGNQPQHF. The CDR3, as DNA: TGTGCCACCACCTGGGACACCAACCCGGGGAATCAGCCCCAGCATTTT.

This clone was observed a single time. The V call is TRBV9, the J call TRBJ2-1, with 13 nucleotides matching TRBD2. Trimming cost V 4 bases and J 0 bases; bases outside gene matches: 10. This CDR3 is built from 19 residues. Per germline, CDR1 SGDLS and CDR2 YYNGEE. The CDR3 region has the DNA TGTGCCAGCAGCCCTCGGACTAGCGGGGGTCGGAGCTCCTACAATGAGCAGTTCTTC. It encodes CASSPRTSGGRSSYNEQFF.

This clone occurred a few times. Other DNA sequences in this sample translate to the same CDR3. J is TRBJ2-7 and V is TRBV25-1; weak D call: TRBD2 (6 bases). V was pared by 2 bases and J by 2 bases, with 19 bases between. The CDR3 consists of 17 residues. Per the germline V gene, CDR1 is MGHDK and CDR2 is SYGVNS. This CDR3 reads CASSEGTAGGKTYEQYF. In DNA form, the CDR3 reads TGTGCCAGCAGTGAAGGCACGGCCGGAGGGAAAACCTACGAGCAGTACTTC.

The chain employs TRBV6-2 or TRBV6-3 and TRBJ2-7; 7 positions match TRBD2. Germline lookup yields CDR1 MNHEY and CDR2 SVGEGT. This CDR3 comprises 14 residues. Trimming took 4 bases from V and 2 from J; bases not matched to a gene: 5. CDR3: CASSWSSGPYEQYF. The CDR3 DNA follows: TGTGCCAGCAGTTGGTCTAGCGGACCCTACGAGCAGTACTTC.

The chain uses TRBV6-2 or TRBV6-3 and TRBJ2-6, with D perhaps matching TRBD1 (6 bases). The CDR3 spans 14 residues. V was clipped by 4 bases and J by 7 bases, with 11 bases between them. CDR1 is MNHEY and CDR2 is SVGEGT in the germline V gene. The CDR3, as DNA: TGTGCCAGCAGTTGGGGGCGCGTTGCCAACGTCCTGACTTTC. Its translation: CASSWGRVANVLTF.

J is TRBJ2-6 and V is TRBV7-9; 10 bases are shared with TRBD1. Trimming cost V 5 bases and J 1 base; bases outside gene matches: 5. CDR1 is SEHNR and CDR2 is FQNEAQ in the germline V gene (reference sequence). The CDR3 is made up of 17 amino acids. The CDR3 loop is CASSPPGQGSGANVLTF. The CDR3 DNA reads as TGTGCCAGCAGCCCCCCGGGACAGGGGTCTGGGGCCAACGTCCTGACTTTC.

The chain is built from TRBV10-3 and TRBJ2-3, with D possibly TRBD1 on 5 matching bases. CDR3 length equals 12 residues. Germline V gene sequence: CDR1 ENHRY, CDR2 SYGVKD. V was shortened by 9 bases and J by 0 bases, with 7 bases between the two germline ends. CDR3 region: CAIGHSTDTQYF. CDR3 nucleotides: TGTGCCATAGGACATAGCACAGATACGCAGTATTTT.

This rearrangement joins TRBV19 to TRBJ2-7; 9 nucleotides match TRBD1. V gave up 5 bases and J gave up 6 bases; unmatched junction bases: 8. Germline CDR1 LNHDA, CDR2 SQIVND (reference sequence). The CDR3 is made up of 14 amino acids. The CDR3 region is CASSVGTGFLEQYF. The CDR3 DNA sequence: TGTGCCAGTAGTGTCGGGACAGGGTTTCTCGAGCAGTACTTC.

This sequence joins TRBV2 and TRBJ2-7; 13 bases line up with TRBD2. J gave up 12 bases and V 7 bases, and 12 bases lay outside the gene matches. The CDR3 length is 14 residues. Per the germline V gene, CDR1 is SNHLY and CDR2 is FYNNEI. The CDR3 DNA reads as TGTGCCAGCAAGGTCGAACTAGCGGGAGGGCGTCTGTACTTC. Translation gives CASKVELAGGRLYF.

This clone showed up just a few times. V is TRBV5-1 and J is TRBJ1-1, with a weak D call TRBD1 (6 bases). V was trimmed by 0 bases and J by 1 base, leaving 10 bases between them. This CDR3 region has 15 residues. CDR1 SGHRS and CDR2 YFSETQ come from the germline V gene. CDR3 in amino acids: CASSLAQGRNTEAFF. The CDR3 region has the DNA TGCGCCAGCAGCTTGGCCCAGGGGAGGAACACTGAAGCTTTCTTT.

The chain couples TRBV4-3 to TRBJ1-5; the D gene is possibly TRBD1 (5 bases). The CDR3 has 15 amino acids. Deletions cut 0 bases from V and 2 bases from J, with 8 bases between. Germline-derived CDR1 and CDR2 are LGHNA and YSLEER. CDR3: CASSQDPGGNQPQHF. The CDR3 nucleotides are TGCGCCAGCAGCCAAGATCCGGGGGGCAATCAGCCCCAGCATTTT.

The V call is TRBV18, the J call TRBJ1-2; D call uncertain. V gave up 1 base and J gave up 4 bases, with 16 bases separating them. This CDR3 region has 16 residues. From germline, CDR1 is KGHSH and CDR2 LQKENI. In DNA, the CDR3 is TGTGCCAGCTCACCACTTGCCGAGGGTTTAGGCTATGGCTACACCTTC. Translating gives CASSPLAEGLGYGYTF.

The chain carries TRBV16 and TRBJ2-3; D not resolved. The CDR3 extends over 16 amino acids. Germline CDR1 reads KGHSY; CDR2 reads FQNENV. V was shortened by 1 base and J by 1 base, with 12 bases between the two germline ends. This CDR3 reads CASSQFVTTGTDTQYF. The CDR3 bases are TGTGCCAGCAGCCAATTTGTGACAACCGGCACAGATACGCAGTATTTT.

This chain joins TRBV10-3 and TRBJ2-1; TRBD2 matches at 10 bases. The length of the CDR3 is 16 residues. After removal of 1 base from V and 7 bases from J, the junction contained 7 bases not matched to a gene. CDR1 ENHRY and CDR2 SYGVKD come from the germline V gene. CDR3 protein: CAISEFMPSGSNEQFF. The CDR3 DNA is TGTGCCATCAGTGAGTTTATGCCTAGCGGGAGTAATGAGCAGTTCTTC.

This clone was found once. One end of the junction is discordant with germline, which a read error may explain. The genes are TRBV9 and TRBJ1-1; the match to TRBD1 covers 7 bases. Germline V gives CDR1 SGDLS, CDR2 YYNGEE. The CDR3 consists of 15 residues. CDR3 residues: CASSPVRDRPTGAFF. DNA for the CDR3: TGTGCCAGCAGCCCCGTCCGGGACAGACCCACTGGAGCTTTCTTT. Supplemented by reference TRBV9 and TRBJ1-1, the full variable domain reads DSGVTQTPKHLITATGQRVTLRCSPRSGDLSVYWYQQSLDQGLQFLIQYYNGEERAKGNILERFSAQQFPDLHSELNLSSLELGDSALYFCASSPVRDRPTGAFFGQGTRLTVV.

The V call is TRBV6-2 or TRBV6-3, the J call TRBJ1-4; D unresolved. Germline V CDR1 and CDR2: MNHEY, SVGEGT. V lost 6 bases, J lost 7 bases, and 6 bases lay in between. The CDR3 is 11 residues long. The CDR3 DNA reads TGTGCCAGCAGCCACGGTGAAAAACTGTTTTTT. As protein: CASSHGEKLFF.